A selection of T cell receptor beta chains follows, all from one sample in a study of blood T cell repertoires in COVID-19. Sequencing used immunoSEQ multiplex PCR; TCRdb keeps in-frame clones, though not all of them. The sample contains more than 150,000 clones, 75% to 85% of which appear only once. The sample comprised PBMCs or T cells enriched from blood (not recorded which). The receptors originated from a man in his forties who had recovered from COVID-19. CDR3s include the opening cysteine and the closing phenylalanine or tryptophan. The size field is filled for only some rows; it gives once, few, many or a size class.

clone size,V gene,J gene,CDR3 protein
NA,TRBV19,TRBJ1-2,CASSIDPGQKYGYTF
NA,TRBV10-3,TRBJ2-2,CAISEREDTGELFF
NA,TRBV7-7,TRBJ2-2,CASSLLGGLNTGELFF
NA,TRBV28,TRBJ1-2,CASRPGSFLYGYTF
NA,TRBV9,TRBJ1-3,CASSVGQGTGNTIYF
NA,TRBV20-1,TRBJ1-2,CSASADRERDYGYTF
once,TRBV5-1,TRBJ1-6,CASSPGSGTGANSPLHF
few,TRBV6-1,TRBJ1-5,CASSEALGGVQPF
NA,TRBV6-2/TRBV6-3,TRBJ2-1,CASTPTRGAYNEQFF
few,TRBV3-1/TRBV3-2,TRBJ1-2,CASSQQAGGRHGYTF
NA,TRBV9,TRBJ2-6,CASSVNMGLADSGANVLTF
NA,TRBV14,TRBJ1-2,CASSQGGHRYGYTF
few,TRBV28,TRBJ1-1,CASSLGVSEAFF
NA,TRBV28,TRBJ2-7,CASSYLAGGGEQYF
NA,TRBV27,TRBJ1-5,CASRPGPRQGDGNQPQHF
NA,TRBV18,TRBJ2-7,CASTMTGGVDEQYF
few,TRBV18,TRBJ1-6,CASSPGQINSPLHF
NA,TRBV6-5,TRBJ1-4,CATGGGATNEKLFF
NA,TRBV5-1,TRBJ2-2,CASSPGLAGGHTGELFF
NA,TRBV28,TRBJ1-1,CASRVQGSRTFF
NA,TRBV5-4,TRBJ2-3,CASKGGTDTQYF
once,TRBV3-1/TRBV3-2,TRBJ1-1,CASSLQGVNTEAFF
NA,TRBV7-2,TRBJ1-4,CASSSQGATNEKLFF
NA,TRBV6-4,TRBJ2-3,CASSPMGVPTDTQYF
NA,TRBV24-1,TRBJ2-5,CATSASTGTREETQYF
many,TRBV6-5,TRBJ1-2,CASTKDAAGSYGYTF
NA,TRBV7-9,TRBJ1-1,CASSLEGRVEAFF
NA,TRBV12-3/TRBV12-4,TRBJ1-1,CASSLAGGGAFF
NA,TRBV6-5,TRBJ2-6,CASRASGANVLTF
NA,TRBV28,TRBJ2-7,CASSGGDRVSYEQYF
NA,TRBV4-1,TRBJ2-4,CASSHSWEGTWKPKNIQYF
NA,TRBV4-2,TRBJ2-4,CASSQDVGAIQYF
NA,TRBV3-1/TRBV3-2,TRBJ1-2,CASSRTNLVDYGYTF
few,TRBV9,TRBJ2-3,CASSVGQGLLTDTQYF
NA,TRBV30,TRBJ1-4,CAWRQTGAGEKLFF
NA,TRBV5-6,TRBJ1-2,CASSWGTWGGGYTF
NA,TRBV6-5,TRBJ2-1,CASSYPGRGSDEQFF
NA,TRBV24-1,TRBJ2-1,CATSDRAGRANNEQFF